The sequence of this T cell receptor beta chain was determined in a study of shared clonotypes between healthy human individuals. Broader study findings: Researchers sampled blood only, noting tissue repertoires likely differ.

For this clone: The antigen is unknown.

The CDR3 totals 13 residues. The germline V gene encodes CDR1 SGHNT and CDR2 YYREEE (reference sequence). The V gene lost 5 bases and the J gene lost 5 bases, with 14 bases spanning the gap. Sequencing used immunoSEQ multiplex PCR; TCRdb keeps in-frame clones, though not all of them. The table lists 2,500,000 or so clones, around 94% of them singletons. The source is a young man in good health. Sequenced sample: naive CD4+ T cells sorted from blood. Subset of the sample: CD45RA+ positively selected. This chain connects TRBV5-4 to TRBJ2-7, with unresolved D. Here the CDR3 reads CASSLALRDEQYF. In nucleotides, the CDR3 is TGTGCCAGCAGTCTCGCGTTACGTGACGAGCAGTACTTC.